Listed here are 20 T cell receptor beta chains from one sample, sequenced in a study of T cells after yellow fever vaccination. In TCRdb, the 5' RACE reads were re-called with MiXCR into one record per CDR3 protein. In the table there are around 310,000 distinct CDR3 sequences, over 3.5% of which are singletons. The material sequenced was PBMCs, taken 15 days after the yellow fever booster vaccination. The receptors here all came from a man younger than 35 who received the YFV17D yellow fever vaccine.

This clonotype was seen more than once but under ten times. The rearrangement links TRBV3-1 to TRBJ2-3; 7 bases align to TRBD1. The germline gives CDR1 LGHDT, CDR2 YNNKEL (reference sequence). CDR3 length: 17 residues. The J segment lost 0 bases and the V segment lost 0 bases, leaving 6 bases of the junction unmatched. CDR3 coding DNA: TGTGCCAGCAGCCAAGAACTGGACAGGCTAAGCACAGATACGCAGTATTTT. Translating gives CASSQELDRLSTDTQYF.

This clonotype has a count of ten or more. This chain uses TRBV5-5 with TRBJ1-4, with D maybe TRBD1 (5 bases). Germline V gives CDR1 SGHKS, CDR2 YYEKEE (reference sequence). The CDR3 is 15 amino acids. The germline V and J ends were trimmed by 1 base and 6 bases, with 13 bases remaining between them. DNA for the CDR3: TGTGCCAGCAGCTTGACGGCAGGGATCTATGAAAAACTGTTTTTT. As protein: CASSLTAGIYEKLFF. Full variable domain (remainder filled in from reference TRBV5-5 and TRBJ1-4): DAGVTQSPTHLIKTRGQQVTLRCSPISGHKSVSWYQQVLGQGPQFIFQYYEKEERGRGNFPDRFSARQFPNYSSELNVNALLLGDSALYLCASSLTAGIYEKLFFGSGTQLSVL.

This clonotype has at least ten counts. This rearrangement joins TRBV4-3 to TRBJ1-6; no firm D call. This CDR3 region has 17 residues. The germline gives CDR1 LGHNA, CDR2 YSLEER. V was clipped by 0 bases and J by 6 bases, with 15 bases between them. CDR3 sequence (DNA): TGCGCCAGCAGCCAAGACCAAGCGACATGGGGTAATTCACCCCTCCACTTT. Translation: CASSQDQATWGNSPLHF.

This clonotype was detected ten times or more. This rearrangement joins TRBV21-1 to TRBJ2-5; the table's D gene call, TRBD1, was not cross checked with the DNA. TRBV21-1 is given as a pseudogene. This CDR3 is built from 17 residues. The CDR3 spells CASSKRSQVGQGETQYF. CDR3 coding DNA: TGTGCCAGCAGCAAAAGATCCCAGGTGGGGCAGGGGGAGACCCAGTACTTC.

The J gene is TRBJ2-2, the V gene TRBV9; unclear D gene. The V end lost 0 bases, the J end lost 0 bases, and 6 bases lay between the germline ends. Germline V gene data show CDR1 as SGDLS and CDR2 as YYNGEE. The CDR3 has 15 residues. The CDR3 loop reads CASSVVPANTGELFF. The CDR3 coding sequence is TGTGCCAGCAGCGTAGTCCCAGCGAACACCGGGGAGCTGTTTTTT.

In this sample, this clonotype turned up a few times. The chain employs TRBV7-9 and TRBJ1-5, with a weak D call TRBD1 (5 bases). The germline V and J ends were trimmed by 5 bases and 5 bases, with 13 bases remaining between them. Germline V gives CDR1 SEHNR, CDR2 FQNEAQ (reference sequence). The CDR3 runs to 14 residues. The CDR3 DNA sequence: TGTGCCAGCAGCCACCCAGGGACCTATCAGCCCCAGCATTTT. Amino acids: CASSHPGTYQPQHF.

This clonotype showed up many times. J is TRBJ2-7 and V is TRBV10-3, with D possibly being TRBD1 (5 bases). From germline, CDR1 is ENHRY and CDR2 SYGVKD. The CDR3 is made up of 13 amino acids. V dropped 6 bases and J dropped 2 bases, with 11 bases sitting between them. In nucleotides, the CDR3 is TGTGCCATCAGGGACCAGACAGCCTACGAGCAGTACTTC. Encoded protein: CAIRDQTAYEQYF.

This clonotype was seen ten or more times. The rearrangement links TRBV29-1 to TRBJ1-2; D is unresolved. V dropped 5 bases and J dropped 6 bases, with 10 bases sitting between them. Germline loops: CDR1 SQVTM, CDR2 ANQGSEA. The CDR3 loop spans 11 amino acids. The CDR3 reads CSVITGHGYTF. Written as DNA, the CDR3 is TGCAGCGTTATAACCGGGCATGGCTACACCTTC.

This clonotype was counted ten times or more. This chain uses TRBV25-1 with TRBJ1-3; D call uncertain. The ends were cut back, 9 bases at V and 4 bases at J, with 7 bases in the middle. The CDR3 runs 11 residues. CDR1 is MGHDK and CDR2 is SYGVNS in the germline V gene. The CDR3 sequence is CARPRGNTIYF. CDR3 DNA sequence: TGTGCCAGACCTAGGGGAAACACCATATATTTT.

This clonotype came up a few times. This sequence joins TRBV7-8 and TRBJ2-5; 7 bases align to TRBD2. CDR1 and CDR2 from the germline V gene are SGHVS and FQNEAQ. V lost 3 bases and J lost 1; bases outside the gene matches: 11. The CDR3 extends over 17 amino acids. The CDR3 region is CASSFREGPKPQETQYF. Here the CDR3 DNA reads TGTGCCAGCAGCTTTAGGGAGGGTCCAAAGCCCCAAGAGACCCAGTACTTC.

This chain links TRBV5-1 with TRBJ2-3; a possible D gene is TRBD2 (7 bases). V was trimmed by 4 bases and J by 2 bases, leaving 17 bases between them. CDR3 size: 16 residues. From germline, CDR1 is SGHRS and CDR2 YFSETQ. The CDR3 protein is CASSPFSGGITDTQYF. CDR3 DNA sequence: TGCGCCAGCAGCCCCTTTTCGGGGGGCATCACAGATACGCAGTATTTT.

The chain joins TRBV10-3 to TRBJ1-5; D is unresolved. The CDR3 length is 14 residues. Trimming pared 6 bases from V and 3 bases from J, leaving 12 bases between. The germline CDR1 and CDR2 sequences are ENHRY and SYGVKD. The CDR3 DNA follows: TGTGCCATCAGCCAGCCCGGGAACAATCAGCCCCAGCATTTT. Its protein product is CAISQPGNNQPQHF.

The chain is built from TRBV7-9 and TRBJ1-5; D is possibly TRBD1 (5 bases). Germline CDR1 is SEHNR and CDR2 is FQNEAQ (reference sequence). The CDR3 runs to 14 residues. V gave up 11 bases and J gave up 0 bases, with 14 bases separating them. The CDR3: CASGPGFSNQPQHF. The CDR3 nucleotides read TGTGCCTCAGGGCCCGGGTTTAGCAATCAGCCCCAGCATTTT.

This clonotype was detected ten times or more. The chain couples TRBV15 to TRBJ2-5; D is unclear. Trimming cost V 8 bases and J 1 base, with 17 bases left between them. Germline loops: CDR1 LNHNV, CDR2 YYDKDF (reference sequence). The CDR3 runs 15 residues. This CDR3 reads CATSSLGGLQETQYF. Here the CDR3 DNA reads TGTGCCACCTCCAGCTTGGGTGGGCTCCAAGAGACCCAGTACTTC.

CDR3 amino acids: CASSQQGAGLVAGANVLTF. The CDR3 coding sequence is TGCGCCAGCAGCCAGCAGGGGGCCGGACTTGTAGCTGGGGCCAACGTCCTGACTTTC. The gene calls are TRBV4-3 and TRBJ2-6; 8 nucleotides align to TRBD1. Trimming took 3 bases from V and 2 from J; bases not matched to a gene: 12. The CDR3 sequence is 19 residues long. Germline V gene data show CDR1 as LGHNA and CDR2 as YSLEER.

This clonotype was picked up many times. The genes are TRBV4-1 and TRBJ2-4; TRBD1 might be the D (6 bases). V lost 1 base and J 0 bases, leaving 16 bases between the germline ends. There are 18 residues in the CDR3. The germline CDR1 and CDR2 sequences are MGHRA and YSYEKL. CDR3 sequence: CASSQVGFQDRAKNIQYF. CDR3 DNA sequence: TGCGCCAGCAGCCAAGTTGGCTTTCAGGACAGAGCCAAAAACATTCAGTACTTC.

This clonotype was found many times. V usage is TRBV20-1 and J usage is TRBJ1-3; D uncertain. This CDR3 spans 15 amino acids. Deletions cut 5 bases from V and 1 base from J, with 15 bases between. Germline V CDR1 and CDR2: DFQATT, SNEGSKA (reference sequence). CDR3 sequence: CSAVDWAGSGNTIYF. As DNA, the CDR3 is TGCAGTGCTGTCGACTGGGCCGGATCTGGAAACACCATATATTTT.

At least ten counts were recorded for this clonotype. The genes are TRBV5-1 and TRBJ2-3, with 7 bases matching TRBD1. This CDR3 contains 14 residues. Germline loops: CDR1 SGHRS, CDR2 YFSETQ. V shed 6 bases, J shed 2 bases, and the junction held 6 bases outside the gene matches. The CDR3 nucleotides are TGCGCCAGCACCCAAGACAGGGCCACAGATACGCAGTATTTT. As protein: CASTQDRATDTQYF.

This clonotype was found many times. CDR3 sequence reads: CASSVPGQYTEAFF. CDR3 sequence (DNA): TGTGCCAGCAGCGTACCGGGACAGTACACTGAAGCTTTCTTT. The rearrangement uses TRBV7-2 and TRBJ1-1; 7 nucleotides match TRBD1. Germline CDR1 reads SGHTA; CDR2 reads FQGNSA. The CDR3 is 14 residues long. V gave up 5 bases and J gave up 3 bases; unmatched junction bases: 6.

This clonotype was detected many times. The rearrangement links TRBV7-2 to TRBJ2-4; 8 bases are shared with TRBD2. V was pared by 5 bases and J by 7 bases, with 4 bases of the junction left unmatched. Per the germline V gene, CDR1 is SGHTA and CDR2 is FQGNSA. This CDR3 has 13 amino acids. CDR3 sequence (DNA): TGTGCCAGCAGCCGCGGGGGGCGGAACATTCAGTACTTC. Its translation is CASSRGGRNIQYF.